The 10 T cell receptor beta chains given below trace back to one sample, sequenced in a study of technical replicates of blood from several donors. Clones were sequenced by immunoSEQ multiplex PCR, and TCRdb holds only the in-frame ones, with some missing. The profile shows 65,000 to 85,000 clones, about 90% of them singletons. The source material was T cells isolated from PBMCs. The receptors come from a human donor in good health.

In nucleotides, the CDR3 is TGTGCCAGCAGCTTCCAGGGATCGGACGAGCAGTACTTC. Its translation: CASSFQGSDEQYF. The rearrangement uses TRBV7-6 and TRBJ2-7, with a possible D match to TRBD1 (5 bases). V lost 3 bases and J 5 bases, leaving 11 bases between the germline ends. CDR1 is SGHVS, CDR2 FNYEAQ, per germline. The CDR3 covers 13 residues.

The table lists this clone with a few counts. The V and J genes are TRBV4-1 and TRBJ2-7, with 7 bases lining up with TRBD2. The CDR3 contains 19 residues. Trimming removed 1 base from V and 2 bases from J; junction bases left unmatched: 17. Germline assignment: CDR1 MGHRA and CDR2 YSYEKL. CDR3 nucleotides: TGCGCCAGCAGCCAAGGGATTCTTAGGGCGGGAGTGGGCCCCTACGAGCAGTACTTC. Translation gives CASSQGILRAGVGPYEQYF.

The chain couples TRBV6-1 to TRBJ1-5; D not certain. CDR3 length: 13 amino acids. V lost 2 bases, J lost 7 bases, and 9 bases lay in between. Germline lookup yields CDR1 MNHNS and CDR2 SASEGT. CDR3 DNA sequence: TGTGCCAGCAGTGAAAAACCCCGGCAGCCCCAGCATTTT. It translates to CASSEKPRQPQHF.

This chain uses TRBV4-2 with TRBJ2-3; 13 bases map to TRBD2. The CDR3 has 17 amino acids. The V gene's germline CDR1 is LGHNA and CDR2 YNFKEQ. Losses at the gene ends were 2 bases for V and 4 bases for J; bases not matched to a gene: 6. CDR3 in amino acids: CASSQQGLAGNADTQYF. CDR3 bases: TGTGCCAGCAGCCAACAGGGACTAGCGGGGAACGCAGATACGCAGTATTTT.

This sequence joins TRBV6-1 and TRBJ2-3; TRBD2 matches 9 bases. Trimming cost V 3 bases and J 6 bases; bases outside gene matches: 7. The CDR3 is 15 residues long. Germline values: CDR1 MNHNS, CDR2 SASEGT. The CDR3 sequence is CASSDGAGGIDTQYF. The CDR3 DNA sequence: TGTGCCAGCAGTGACGGAGCGGGGGGTATCGATACGCAGTATTTT.

The chain carries TRBV6-1 and TRBJ1-1, with D perhaps matching TRBD1 (6 bases). The ends were cut back, 5 bases at V and 7 bases at J, with 20 bases in the middle. The CDR3 totals 15 residues. Germline V gives CDR1 MNHNS, CDR2 SASEGT. CDR3 in amino acids: CASSSRRGGASEAFF. DNA for the CDR3: TGTGCCAGCAGTTCCCGAAGGGGGGGGGCCAGTGAAGCTTTCTTT.

Concerning this clone itself: A junction end diverges from the germline sequence, so it may reflect a read error. The gene calls are TRBV7-8 and TRBJ1-5, with 9 bases matching TRBD1. The CDR3 is 11 residues long. Germline V gene data show CDR1 as SGHVS and CDR2 as FQNEAQ. CDR3 in amino acids: CASSSGQGVAF. The CDR3 DNA reads TGTGCCAGCAGCTCGGGACAGGGAGTGGCTTTT.

This rearrangement joins TRBV7-3 to TRBJ2-3; 14 bases map to TRBD2. V gave up 0 bases and J gave up 2 bases; unmatched junction bases: 13. The CDR3 covers 21 residues. The V gene's germline CDR1 is SGHTA and CDR2 FQGTGA. This CDR3 reads CASSLTGLAGGLRRSTDTQYF. CDR3 sequence (DNA): TGTGCCAGCAGCTTAACAGGACTAGCGGGGGGCCTACGACGTTCCACAGATACGCAGTATTTT.

The CDR3, as DNA: TGTGCCAGCAGCGCCCCTATCGCAGATACGCAGTATTTT. Translating gives CASSAPIADTQYF. This chain joins TRBV7-9 and TRBJ2-3; D is unresolved. The germline V and J ends were trimmed by 5 bases and 4 bases, with 10 bases remaining between them. The germline V gene encodes CDR1 SEHNR and CDR2 FQNEAQ (reference sequence). This CDR3 region has 13 residues.

The chain joins TRBV5-1 to TRBJ1-1; tentatively, D is TRBD1 (6 bases). V was pared by 4 bases and J by 6 bases, with 19 bases between. In germline, CDR1 is SGHRS, CDR2 YFSETQ. The CDR3 extends over 15 amino acids. The CDR3 protein is CASSPRGGLRAEAFF. CDR3 DNA: TGCGCCAGCAGCCCTAGAGGGGGTTTGAGAGCTGAAGCTTTCTTT.